Each of the 7 T cell receptor beta chains below was sequenced from the same sample in a study of yellow fever vaccine responses in identical twins. TCRdb used MiXCR to reprocess the RT-PCR reads, holding one entry per CDR3 protein. The sample lists some 2,500 distinct CDR3 sequences; roughly 90% were seen once. Sequenced here: T cells from blood (PBMCs), unsorted or a sorted subset (not recorded which), sampled before or after yellow fever vaccination (not recorded which). The receptor source for this set is a woman aged 18 to 35 who received the yellow fever vaccine.

The chain couples TRBV10-1 to TRBJ2-3, with D tentatively TRBD1 (5 bases). The CDR3 covers 16 residues. The V end lost 0 bases, the J end lost 0 bases, and 10 bases lay between the germline ends. Per the germline V gene, CDR1 is WNHNN and CDR2 is SYGVQD (reference sequence). DNA for the CDR3: TGCGCCAGCAGTGAGTCGTCAGGGATTAGCACAGATACGCAGTATTTT. Amino acid sequence: CASSESSGISTDTQYF.

The J gene is TRBJ2-7, the V gene TRBV27; D not certain. The V gene's germline CDR1 is MNHEY and CDR2 SMNVEV (reference sequence). The CDR3 totals 14 residues. Trimming pared 2 bases from V and 3 bases from J, leaving 11 bases between. CDR3 in amino acids: CASSLRAALYEQYF. The CDR3 region has the DNA TGTGCCAGCAGTTTAAGAGCTGCTCTCTACGAGCAGTACTTC.

V and J are TRBV7-3 and TRBJ2-1; no firm D call. Germline V gives CDR1 SGHTA, CDR2 FQGTGA. The CDR3 is 15 residues long. V was cut by 2 bases and J by 2 bases, with 10 bases left in between. CDR3 sequence reads: CASSLSHGTYNEQFF. CDR3 bases: TGTGCCAGCAGCTTATCGCACGGAACCTACAATGAGCAGTTCTTC.

This clonotype has a single count. V usage is TRBV4-2 and J usage is TRBJ2-7; 12 nucleotides line up with TRBD2. V trimming: 5 bases; J trimming: 2 bases; junction bases outside the gene matches: 4. From germline, CDR1 is LGHNA and CDR2 YNFKEQ. The CDR3 has 15 residues. The CDR3 is CASSGGLAGTYEQYF. CDR3 DNA: TGTGCCAGCAGCGGAGGACTAGCGGGAACCTACGAGCAGTACTTC.

This clonotype was seen once. This sequence joins TRBV11-2 and TRBJ2-7, with 12 positions matching TRBD1. Trimming took 5 bases from V and 6 from J; bases not matched to a gene: 8. This CDR3 spans 15 amino acids. The V gene's germline CDR1 is SGHAT and CDR2 FQNNGV. This CDR3 is CASSLRDRGPTEQYF. CDR3 sequence (DNA): TGTGCCAGCAGCCTCCGGGACAGGGGGCCCACCGAGCAGTACTTC.

The J gene is TRBJ2-5, the V gene TRBV11-2; TRBD2 might be the D (6 bases). CDR1 is SGHAT and CDR2 is FQNNGV in the germline V gene. This CDR3 spans 13 amino acids. V was shortened by 5 bases and J by 2 bases, with 9 bases between the two germline ends. CDR3 nucleotides: TGTGCCAGCAGCCTGGACTATCAAGAGACCCAGTACTTC. This encodes CASSLDYQETQYF.

This chain uses TRBV7-6 with TRBJ2-7, with 10 bases fitting TRBD1. V gave up 5 bases and J gave up 3 bases; unmatched junction bases: 10. The CDR3 runs to 16 residues. Germline V gives CDR1 SGHVS, CDR2 FNYEAQ. The CDR3 nucleotides are TGTGCCAGCAGCAGCTTACCGGGACAGGGGCACTACGAGCAGTACTTC. The encoded protein is CASSSLPGQGHYEQYF.